This TCR beta chain was sequenced in a study of blood T cells in healthy people across ages. General study findings and limits: Compared with aged donors, long-lived donors showed fewer expanded clones, suggesting selection. Older age coincided with a roughly linear decline in TCR beta diversity per million T cells.

Alongside a J-beta primer mix, a sample-barcoded 5' primer served in a second PCR lasting about 6 to 11 cycles. Each cDNA molecule, via a template-switch adaptor with 12 random nucleotides, was tagged. From the 5' RACE reads, TCRdb called clonotypes with MiXCR, one entry per CDR3 protein. The sample consists of about 800,000 distinct CDR3 sequences, approximately 25% of them appearing once. This clonotype was seen a handful of times. Its target is not known. The same data also went into a second study, on T cells of mothers and their children. As that study records: When mothers and children were related, their normalized repertoire overlap, which was always slightly higher, did not differ significantly from that of unrelated pairs.

The source is a boy between 10 and 17 years old in good health. Sequencing was performed on blood.

CDR3 sequence (DNA): TGTGCCAGCCAGTACACCTCGGGGACCCAGTACTTC. Protein: CASQYTSGTQYF. The V and J genes are TRBV6-1 and TRBJ2-5; D gene uncertain. Trimming cost V 8 bases and J 7 bases, with 14 bases left between them. The CDR3 has 12 residues. In germline, CDR1 is MNHNS, CDR2 SASEGT.